This T cell receptor beta chain came from a study of human T cells and chemical hapten exposure. Study observations and caveats: DPC sensitization produced no change in TCRs with frequency above 1 in 1000.

The library put unique molecular identifiers onto individual cDNA molecules. TCRdb re-derived calls from the RACE reads in MiXCR, one entry per CDR3 protein. The data show around 45,000 distinct CDR3 sequences, with about 4.5% seen just once and under 7% held by the top ten. Germline assignment: CDR1 SGHNT and CDR2 YYREEE (reference sequence). The CDR3 covers 15 residues. V lost 2 bases and J 4 bases, leaving 14 bases between the germline ends. Stated time point: healthy volunteer bleed at 2 weeks. Blood, whole and unfractionated, served as the source for total RNA extraction. About this clonotype: Its target is not known.

The rearrangement uses TRBV5-4 and TRBJ2-3, with a weak D call TRBD2 (6 bases). The specimen was whole blood. This receptor was identified in a human donor in good health. Some clones in this sample may be carry-over from other donors' samples. In DNA form, the CDR3 reads TGTGCCAGCAGCTTTCCAGCGGGTGGGCCAGATACGCAGTATTTT. Translating gives CASSFPAGGPDTQYF.